This paragraph covers one T cell receptor beta chain sequence. The antigen is unknown. These data originate in a study of shared clonotypes between healthy human individuals. Germline CDR1 SGHAT, CDR2 FQNNGV. V was pared by 5 bases and J by 6 bases, with 12 bases of the junction left unmatched. This CDR3 spans 16 amino acids. Overall study findings and caveats: Enrolling few donors narrowed the genetic and exposure-history diversity that was represented.

Sequencing was performed with immunoSEQ multiplex PCR; in TCRdb, only in-frame clones are kept and a portion is missing. The sample holds roughly 490,000 clones, 70% to 80% seen once. The origin of this receptor is a woman aged 40 to 50 in good health. Some clones in this sample may be carry-over from other donors' samples. The sample taken for sequencing was PBMCs. The J gene is TRBJ2-4, the V gene TRBV11-2; 8 bases align to TRBD1. CDR3 sequence: CASSQSRSGGRNIQYF. CDR3 sequence (DNA): TGTGCCAGCAGCCAATCCCGATCAGGGGGCAGAAACATTCAGTACTTC.